Listed below are T cell receptor beta chains from one sample, sequenced in a study of CD8 T cells in ankylosing spondylitis. TCRdb passed the 5' RACE reads through MiXCR, listing each CDR3 protein once. The sample carries about 360,000 distinct CDR3 sequences, roughly 15% recorded once. The sequenced sample was blood, either unsorted or a sorted T cell fraction (not recorded which). Receptors were obtained from a male donor with ankylosing spondylitis or in good health (not recorded which). Each CDR3 is given with its conserved first and last residue. A D gene is named only where the DNA matches it firmly. The size entry is marked missing in some rows and otherwise reads once, few, many or a size class.

clone size: .
D gene: .
J gene: TRBJ2-4
V gene: TRBV20-1
CDR3 DNA: TGCAGTGCCCCCTCACAGAGGGACATTCAGTACTTC
CDR3 protein: CSAPSQRDIQYF

clone size: few
D gene: TRBD1
J gene: TRBJ2-1
V gene: TRBV19
CDR3 DNA: TGTGCCAGTAGTATTGACAGGGATGAGCAGTTCTTC
CDR3 protein: CASSIDRDEQFF

clone size: .
D gene: .
J gene: TRBJ1-6
V gene: TRBV5-1
CDR3 DNA: TGCGCCAGCAGCTTGGGACAGTCGGAGACACCCCTCCACTTT
CDR3 protein: CASSLGQSETPLHF

clone size: .
D gene: .
J gene: TRBJ2-3
V gene: TRBV5-1
CDR3 DNA: TGCGCCAGCAGCTTTAATGAGTATTTT
CDR3 protein: CASSFNEYF

clone size: few
D gene: .
J gene: TRBJ2-3
V gene: TRBV20-1
CDR3 DNA: TGCAGTGCTAGTTGGGACGGAGCCTACACAGATACGCAGTATTTT
CDR3 protein: CSASWDGAYTDTQYF

clone size: .
D gene: TRBD1
J gene: TRBJ1-1
V gene: TRBV20-1
CDR3 DNA: TGCAGTGCTAAAGACAGGGGGACTGAAGCTTTCTTT
CDR3 protein: CSAKDRGTEAFF

clone size: .
D gene: .
J gene: TRBJ1-4
V gene: TRBV27
CDR3 DNA: TGTGCCAGCAGTCCAGCAAGGGGGGCCAGGGAAAGAGAAAAACTGTTTTTT
CDR3 protein: CASSPARGAREREKLFF

clone size: .
D gene: .
J gene: TRBJ1-2
V gene: TRBV12-3/TRBV12-4
CDR3 DNA: TGTGCCAGCAGTCTCGGGACACCCGCAAATGGCTACACCTTC
CDR3 protein: CASSLGTPANGYTF

clone size: .
D gene: .
J gene: TRBJ2-3
V gene: TRBV7-2
CDR3 DNA: TGTGCCAGCAGCCCTCAAGACAGCCTCGGGCATACGCAGTATTTT
CDR3 protein: CASSPQDSLGHTQYF

clone size: few
D gene: .
J gene: TRBJ1-1
V gene: TRBV6-5
CDR3 DNA: TGTGCCAGCAGTTACGGCCCCCGGACTGAAGCTTTCTTT
CDR3 protein: CASSYGPRTEAFF